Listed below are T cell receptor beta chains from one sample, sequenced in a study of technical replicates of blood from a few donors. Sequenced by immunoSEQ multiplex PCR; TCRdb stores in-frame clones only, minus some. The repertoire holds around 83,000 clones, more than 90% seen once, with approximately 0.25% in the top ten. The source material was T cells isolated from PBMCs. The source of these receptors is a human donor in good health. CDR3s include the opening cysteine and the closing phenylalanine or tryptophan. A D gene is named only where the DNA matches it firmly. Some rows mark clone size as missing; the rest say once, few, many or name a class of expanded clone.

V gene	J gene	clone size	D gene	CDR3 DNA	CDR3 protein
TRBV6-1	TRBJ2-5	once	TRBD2	TGTGCCAGCGCCCTAGCGGGAGTGAAAGAGACCCAGTACTTC	CASALAGVKETQYF
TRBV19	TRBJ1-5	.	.	TGTGCCAGTAGTGGGCCGGACAGACCCAGCAATCAGCCCCAGCATTTT	CASSGPDRPSNQPQHF
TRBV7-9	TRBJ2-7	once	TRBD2	TGTGCCAGCACTCTGACTAGCGGGTACTACGAGCAGTACTTC	CASTLTSGYYEQYF
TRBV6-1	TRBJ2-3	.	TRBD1	TGTGCCAGCAGAGAAGAGACAGGGTCAGATACGCAGTATTTT	CASREETGSDTQYF
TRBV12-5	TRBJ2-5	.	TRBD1	TGTGCTAGTGGTTTGGTAAAGCCGAGGGGGCTGAACCATCTCCAAGAGACCCAGTACTTC	CASGLVKPRGLNHLQETQYF
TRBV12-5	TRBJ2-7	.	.	TGTGCTAGTGGTTTGGTACGGAGGGTGGCCTACGAGCAGTACTTC	CASGLVRRVAYEQYF
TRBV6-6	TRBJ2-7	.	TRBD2	TGTGCCAGCAGGTATAGTAGCGGGAGGCTCTACGAGCAGTACTTC	CASRYSSGRLYEQYF
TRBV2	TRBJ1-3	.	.	TGTGCCAGCAGTGTCACTCAGGGCGTCGCTATCACCATATATTTT	CASSVTQGVAITIYF
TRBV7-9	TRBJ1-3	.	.	TGTGCCAGCAGCTTAGTTAGGGGCAGACACTCTGGAAACACCATATATTTT	CASSLVRGRHSGNTIYF
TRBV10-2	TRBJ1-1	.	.	TGCGCCAGCAGTGAGCCTTATGACAGGGAAGCTTTCTTT	CASSEPYDREAFF
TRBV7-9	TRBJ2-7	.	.	TGTGCCAGCAGCCCGTTCATGGGGGGATACGAGCAGTACTTC	CASSPFMGGYEQYF
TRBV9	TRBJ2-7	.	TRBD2	TGTGCCAGCAGCGTAGGGGTGACTAGCGGCTACGAGCAGTACTTC	CASSVGVTSGYEQYF
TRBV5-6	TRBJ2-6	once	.	TGTGCCAGCAGCTTGGTCGCGGGACAGCTTAGCTCTGGGGCCAACGTCCTGACTTTC	CASSLVAGQLSSGANVLTF
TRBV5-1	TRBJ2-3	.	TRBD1	TGCGCCAGCAGGGGACAGGGGAGTTCAGATACGCAGTATTTT	CASRGQGSSDTQYF
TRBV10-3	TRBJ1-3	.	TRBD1	TGTGCCATCAGACCCGGGACAGCTTCTGGAAACACCATATATTTT	CAIRPGTASGNTIYF